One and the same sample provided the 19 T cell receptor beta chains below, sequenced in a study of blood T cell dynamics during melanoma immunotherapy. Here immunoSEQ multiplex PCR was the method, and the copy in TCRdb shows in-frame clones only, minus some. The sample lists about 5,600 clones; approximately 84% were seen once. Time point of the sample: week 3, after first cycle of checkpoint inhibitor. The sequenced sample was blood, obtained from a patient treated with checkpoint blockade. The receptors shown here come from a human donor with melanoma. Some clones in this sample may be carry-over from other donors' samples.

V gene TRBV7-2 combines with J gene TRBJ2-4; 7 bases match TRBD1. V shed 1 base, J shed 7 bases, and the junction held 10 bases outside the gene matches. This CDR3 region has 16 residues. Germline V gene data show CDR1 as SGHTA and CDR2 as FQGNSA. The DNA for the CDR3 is TGTGCCAGCAGCTTAGGTGGGAGACAGGGATGGAACATTCAGTACTTC. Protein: CASSLGGRQGWNIQYF. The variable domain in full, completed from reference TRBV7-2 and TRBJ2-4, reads GAGVSQSPSNKVTEKGKDVELRCDPISGHTALYWYRQSLGQGLEFLIYFQGNSAPDKSGLPSDRFSAERTGGSVSTLTIQRTQQEDSAVYLCASSLGGRQGWNIQYFGAGTRLSVL.

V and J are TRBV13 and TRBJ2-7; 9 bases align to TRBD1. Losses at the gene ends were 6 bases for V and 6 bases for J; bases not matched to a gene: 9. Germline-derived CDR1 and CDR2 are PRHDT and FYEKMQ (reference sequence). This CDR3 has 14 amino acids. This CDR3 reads CASSPGTGNSEQYF. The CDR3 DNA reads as TGTGCCAGCAGTCCCGGGACAGGGAACTCCGAGCAGTACTTC.

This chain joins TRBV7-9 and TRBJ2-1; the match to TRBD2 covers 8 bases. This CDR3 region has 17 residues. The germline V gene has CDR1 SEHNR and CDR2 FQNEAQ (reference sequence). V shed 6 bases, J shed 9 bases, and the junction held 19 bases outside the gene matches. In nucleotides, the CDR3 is TGTGCCAGCAGTTCCCGCCCGTCGGCGGGGGGCGGGAGTGAGCAGTTCTTC. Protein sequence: CASSSRPSAGGGSEQFF. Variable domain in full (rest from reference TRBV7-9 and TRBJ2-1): DTGVSQNPRHKITKRGQNVTFRCDPISEHNRLYWYRQTLGQGPEFLTYFQNEAQLEKSRLLSDRFSAERPKGSFSTLEIQRTEQGDSAMYLCASSSRPSAGGGSEQFFGPGTRLTVL.

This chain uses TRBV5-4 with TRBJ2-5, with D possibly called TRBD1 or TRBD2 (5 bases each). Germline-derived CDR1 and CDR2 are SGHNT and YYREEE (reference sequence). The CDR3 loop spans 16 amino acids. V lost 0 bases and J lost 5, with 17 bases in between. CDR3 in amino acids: CASSLAGPKRRETQYF. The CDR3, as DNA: TGTGCCAGCAGCTTGGCGGGACCAAAAAGGAGGGAGACCCAGTACTTC.

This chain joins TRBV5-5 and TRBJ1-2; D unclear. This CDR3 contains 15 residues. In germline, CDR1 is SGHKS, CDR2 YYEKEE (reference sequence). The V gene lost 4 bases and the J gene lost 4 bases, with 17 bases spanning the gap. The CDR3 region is CASSISSGDVYGYTF. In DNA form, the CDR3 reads TGTGCCAGCAGCATTTCGTCAGGAGATGTCTATGGCTACACCTTC.

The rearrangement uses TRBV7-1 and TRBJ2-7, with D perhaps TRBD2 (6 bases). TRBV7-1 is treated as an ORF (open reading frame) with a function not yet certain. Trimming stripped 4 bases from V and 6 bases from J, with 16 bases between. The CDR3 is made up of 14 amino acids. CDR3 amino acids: CASSLVASVAEQYF. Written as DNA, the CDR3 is TGTGCCAGCAGCTTGGTGGCTAGCGTAGCCGAGCAGTACTTC.

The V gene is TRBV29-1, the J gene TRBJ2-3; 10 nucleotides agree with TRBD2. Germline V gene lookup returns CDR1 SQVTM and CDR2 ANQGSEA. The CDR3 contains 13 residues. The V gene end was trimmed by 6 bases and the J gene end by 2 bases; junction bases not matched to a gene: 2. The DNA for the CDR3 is TGCAGCGTGAGCGGGAGGGTCACAGATACGCAGTATTTT. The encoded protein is CSVSGRVTDTQYF.

The CDR3 here is CASSGNRGETEAFF. The DNA for the CDR3 is TGCGCCAGCAGTGGGAACAGGGGGGAAACTGAAGCTTTCTTT. V gene TRBV10-1 combines with J gene TRBJ1-1; 8 nucleotides match TRBD1. Germline V gene data show CDR1 as WNHNN and CDR2 as SYGVQD (reference sequence). CDR3 length: 14 residues. V lost 4 bases, J lost 5 bases, and 6 bases stayed unmatched.

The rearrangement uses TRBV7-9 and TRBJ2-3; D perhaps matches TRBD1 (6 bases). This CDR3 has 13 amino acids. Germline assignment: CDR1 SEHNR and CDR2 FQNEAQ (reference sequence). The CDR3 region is CARAQGPADTQYF. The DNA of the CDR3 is TGTGCACGTGCACAGGGTCCTGCAGATACGCAGTATTTT.

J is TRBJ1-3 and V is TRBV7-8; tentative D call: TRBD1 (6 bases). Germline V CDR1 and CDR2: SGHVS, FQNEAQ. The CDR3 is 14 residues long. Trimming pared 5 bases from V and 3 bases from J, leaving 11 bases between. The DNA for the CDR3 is TGTGCCAGCAGCCCGGAGGGGGGTGGAAACACCATATATTTT. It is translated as CASSPEGGGNTIYF.

The CDR3 DNA reads as TGCAGCGTTGATGGGGGGCAGTACACCTTC. It is translated as CSVDGGQYTF. The chain carries TRBV29-1 and TRBJ1-2; D perhaps matches TRBD1 (6 bases). The germline V gene encodes CDR1 SQVTM and CDR2 ANQGSEA. The CDR3 covers 10 residues. V lost 3 bases and J lost 11, with 10 bases in between. Full variable domain (missing parts from reference TRBV29-1 and TRBJ1-2): SAVISQKPSRDICQRGTSLTIQCQVDSQVTMMFWYRQQPGQSLTLIATANQGSEATYESGFVIDKFPISRPNLTFSTLTVSNMSPEDSSIYLCSVDGGQYTFGSGTRLTVV.

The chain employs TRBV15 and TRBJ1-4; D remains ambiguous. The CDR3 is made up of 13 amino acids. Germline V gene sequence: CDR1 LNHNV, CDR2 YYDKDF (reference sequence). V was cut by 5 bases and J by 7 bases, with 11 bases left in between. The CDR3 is CATSRRLSEKLFF. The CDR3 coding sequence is TGTGCCACCAGCCGCCGACTAAGTGAAAAACTGTTTTTT.

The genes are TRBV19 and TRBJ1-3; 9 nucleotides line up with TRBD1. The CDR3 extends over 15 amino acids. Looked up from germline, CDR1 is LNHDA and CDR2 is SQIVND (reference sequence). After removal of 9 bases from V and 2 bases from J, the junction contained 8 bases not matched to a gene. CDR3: CASRRQGEAGNTIYF. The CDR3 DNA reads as TGTGCCAGCCGGAGACAGGGGGAGGCTGGAAACACCATATATTTT.

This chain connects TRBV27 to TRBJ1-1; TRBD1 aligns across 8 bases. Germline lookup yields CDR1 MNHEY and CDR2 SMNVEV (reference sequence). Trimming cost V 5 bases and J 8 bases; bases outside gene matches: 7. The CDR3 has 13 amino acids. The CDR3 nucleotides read TGTGCCAGCAGTCCGATCAGGGGGCAGGAAGCTTTCTTT. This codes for CASSPIRGQEAFF.

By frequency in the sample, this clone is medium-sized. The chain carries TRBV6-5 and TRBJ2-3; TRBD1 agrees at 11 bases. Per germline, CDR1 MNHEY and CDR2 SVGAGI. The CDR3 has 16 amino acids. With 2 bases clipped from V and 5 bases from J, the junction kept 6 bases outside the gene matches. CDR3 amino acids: CASSYDPGTGGDTQYF. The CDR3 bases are TGTGCCAGCAGTTACGACCCCGGGACAGGGGGAGATACGCAGTATTTT.

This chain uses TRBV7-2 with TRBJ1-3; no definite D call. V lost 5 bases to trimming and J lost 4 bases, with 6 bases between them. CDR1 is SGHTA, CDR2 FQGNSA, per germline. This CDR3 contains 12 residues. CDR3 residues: CASSVRGNTIYF. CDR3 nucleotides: TGTGCCAGCAGCGTTCGAGGAAACACCATATATTTT.

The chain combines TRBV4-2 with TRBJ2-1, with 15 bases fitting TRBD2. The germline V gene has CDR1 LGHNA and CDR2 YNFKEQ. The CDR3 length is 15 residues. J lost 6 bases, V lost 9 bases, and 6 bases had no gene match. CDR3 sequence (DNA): TGTGCCAGTCTTGGACTAGCGGGAGGGGGCAATGAGCAGTTCTTC. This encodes CASLGLAGGGNEQFF.

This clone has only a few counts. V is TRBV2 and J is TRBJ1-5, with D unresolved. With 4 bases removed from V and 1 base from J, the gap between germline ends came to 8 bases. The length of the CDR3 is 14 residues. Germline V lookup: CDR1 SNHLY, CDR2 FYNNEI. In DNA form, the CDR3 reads TGTGCCAGCAGTGCGTCTGTGAGCAATCAGCCCCAGCATTTT. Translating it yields CASSASVSNQPQHF.

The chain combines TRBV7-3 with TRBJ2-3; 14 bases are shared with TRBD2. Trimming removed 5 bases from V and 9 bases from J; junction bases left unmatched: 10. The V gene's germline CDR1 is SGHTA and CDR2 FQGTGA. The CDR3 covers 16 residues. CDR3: CASSPSTSGGGRTQYF. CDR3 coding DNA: TGTGCCAGCAGCCCCTCGACTAGCGGGGGGGGACGCACGCAGTATTTT.